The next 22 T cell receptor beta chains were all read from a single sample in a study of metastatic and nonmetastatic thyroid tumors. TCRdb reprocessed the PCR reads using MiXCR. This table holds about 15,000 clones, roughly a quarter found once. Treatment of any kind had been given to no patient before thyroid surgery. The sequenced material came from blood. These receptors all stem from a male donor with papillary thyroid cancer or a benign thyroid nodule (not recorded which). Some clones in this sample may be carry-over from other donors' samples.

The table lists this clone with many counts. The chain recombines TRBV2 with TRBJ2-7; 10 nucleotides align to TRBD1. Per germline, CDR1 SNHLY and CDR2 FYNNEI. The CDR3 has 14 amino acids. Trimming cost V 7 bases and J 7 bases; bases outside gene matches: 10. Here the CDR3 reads CASNTGTGALEQYF. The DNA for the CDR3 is TGTGCCAGCAATACCGGGACAGGGGCCTTGGAGCAGTACTTC.

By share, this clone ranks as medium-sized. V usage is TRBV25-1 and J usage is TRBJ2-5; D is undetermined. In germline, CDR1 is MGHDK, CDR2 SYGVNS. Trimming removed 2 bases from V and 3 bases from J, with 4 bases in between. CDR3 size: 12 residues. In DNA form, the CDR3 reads TGTGCCAGCAGTGAAGGAGAAGAGACCCAGTACTTC. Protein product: CASSEGEETQYF.

The CDR3 loop reads CASRVDRGSTEAFF. In nucleotides, the CDR3 is TGTGCCAGCAGGGTGGACAGGGGTAGCACTGAAGCTTTCTTT. The V gene is TRBV2, the J gene TRBJ1-1; 9 bases match TRBD1. This CDR3 comprises 14 residues. Germline CDR1 and CDR2: SNHLY and FYNNEI. The trim removed 6 bases at V and 4 bases at J, leaving 6 bases unmatched.

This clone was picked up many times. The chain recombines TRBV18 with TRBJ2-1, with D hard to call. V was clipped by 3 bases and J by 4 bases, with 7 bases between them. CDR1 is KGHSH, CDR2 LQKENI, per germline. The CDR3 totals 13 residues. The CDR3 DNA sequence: TGTGCCAGCTCACCGGAACAGTACAATGAGCAGTTCTTC. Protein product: CASSPEQYNEQFF.

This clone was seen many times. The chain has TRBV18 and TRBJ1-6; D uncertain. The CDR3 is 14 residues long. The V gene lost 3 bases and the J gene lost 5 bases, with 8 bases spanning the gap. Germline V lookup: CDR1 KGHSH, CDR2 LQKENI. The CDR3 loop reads CASSPAGHNSPLHF. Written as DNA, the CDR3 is TGTGCCAGCTCACCGGCAGGCCATAATTCACCCCTCCACTTT.

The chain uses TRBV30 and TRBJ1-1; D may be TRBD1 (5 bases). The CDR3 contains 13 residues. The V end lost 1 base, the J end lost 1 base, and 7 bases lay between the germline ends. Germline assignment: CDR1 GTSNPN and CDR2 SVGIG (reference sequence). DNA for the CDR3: TGTGCCTGGAGTGCGGGGCAGAACACTGAAGCTTTCTTT. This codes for CAWSAGQNTEAFF.

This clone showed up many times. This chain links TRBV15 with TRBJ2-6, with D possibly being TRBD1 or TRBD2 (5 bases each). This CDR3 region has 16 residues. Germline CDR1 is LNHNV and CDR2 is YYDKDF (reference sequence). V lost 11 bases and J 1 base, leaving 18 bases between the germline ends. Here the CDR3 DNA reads TGTGCCGTGGGGGATGTGGTGTTATCTGGGGCCAACGTCCTGACTTTC. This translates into CAVGDVVLSGANVLTF.

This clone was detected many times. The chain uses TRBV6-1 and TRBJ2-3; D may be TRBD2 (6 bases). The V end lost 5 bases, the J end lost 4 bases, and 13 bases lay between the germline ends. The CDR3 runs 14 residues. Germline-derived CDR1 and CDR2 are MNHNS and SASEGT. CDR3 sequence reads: CASSSREVADTQYF. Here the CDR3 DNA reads TGTGCCAGCAGTTCCAGGGAGGTAGCAGATACGCAGTATTTT.

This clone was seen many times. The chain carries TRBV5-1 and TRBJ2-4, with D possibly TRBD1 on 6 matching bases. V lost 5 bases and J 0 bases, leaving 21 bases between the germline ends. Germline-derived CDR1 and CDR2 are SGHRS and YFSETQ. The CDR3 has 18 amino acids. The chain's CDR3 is CASRRGGQGLLAKNIQYF. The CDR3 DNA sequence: TGCGCCAGCAGAAGGGGTGGTCAGGGGCTATTAGCCAAAAACATTCAGTACTTC.

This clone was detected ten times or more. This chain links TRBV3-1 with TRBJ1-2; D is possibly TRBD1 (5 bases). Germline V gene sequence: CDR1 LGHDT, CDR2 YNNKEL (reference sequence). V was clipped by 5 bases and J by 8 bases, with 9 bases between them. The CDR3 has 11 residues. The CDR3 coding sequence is TGTGCCAGCAGCGCCAGGGACGGCTACACCTTC. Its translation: CASSARDGYTF. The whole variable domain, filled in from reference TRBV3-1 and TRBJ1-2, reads DTAVSQTPKYLVTQMGNDKSIKCEQNLGHDTMYWYKQDSKKFLKIMFSYNNKELIINETVPNRFSPKSPDKAHLNLHINSLELGDSAVYFCASSARDGYTFGSGTRLTVV.

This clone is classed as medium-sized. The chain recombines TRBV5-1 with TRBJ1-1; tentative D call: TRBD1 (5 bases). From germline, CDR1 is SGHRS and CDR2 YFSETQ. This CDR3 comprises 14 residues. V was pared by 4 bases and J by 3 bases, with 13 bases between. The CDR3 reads CASSTEGTYTEAFF. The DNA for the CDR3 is TGCGCCAGCAGCACGGAGGGGACCTACACTGAAGCTTTCTTT.

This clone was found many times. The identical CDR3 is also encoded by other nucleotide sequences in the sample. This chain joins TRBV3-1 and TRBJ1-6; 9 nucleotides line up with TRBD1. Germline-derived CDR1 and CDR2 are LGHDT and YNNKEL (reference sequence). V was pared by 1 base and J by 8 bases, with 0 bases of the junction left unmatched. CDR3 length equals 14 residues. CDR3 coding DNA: TGTGCCAGCAGCCAAGGGACAGGGGATTCACCCCTCCACTTT. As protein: CASSQGTGDSPLHF. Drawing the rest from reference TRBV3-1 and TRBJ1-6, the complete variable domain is DTAVSQTPKYLVTQMGNDKSIKCEQNLGHDTMYWYKQDSKKFLKIMFSYNNKELIINETVPNRFSPKSPDKAHLNLHINSLELGDSAVYFCASSQGTGDSPLHFGNGTRLTVT.

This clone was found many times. The CDR3 region has the DNA TGTGCCAGCAGCTACAAGGGGGTTCACGAGCAGTACTTC. Translating it yields CASSYKGVHEQYF. The chain employs TRBV5-6 and TRBJ2-7; tentative D call: TRBD1 (6 bases). Germline V gene data show CDR1 as SGHDT and CDR2 as YYEEEE. The V end was cut by 3 bases, the J end by 5 bases, with 12 bases between. This CDR3 is built from 13 residues.

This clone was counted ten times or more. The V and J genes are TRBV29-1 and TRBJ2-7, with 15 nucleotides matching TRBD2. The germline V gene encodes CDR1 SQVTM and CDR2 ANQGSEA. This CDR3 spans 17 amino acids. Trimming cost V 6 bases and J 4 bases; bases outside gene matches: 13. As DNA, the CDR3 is TGCAGCGTCTTTTCTCCACAGGGACTAGCGGGGGGTTACGAGCAGTACTTC. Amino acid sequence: CSVFSPQGLAGGYEQYF.

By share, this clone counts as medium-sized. The CDR3 sequence: CASSSLDYEQYF. CDR3 in DNA: TGTGCCAGCAGCTCCCTAGACTACGAGCAGTACTTC. This chain joins TRBV11-2 and TRBJ2-7; D gene uncertain. CDR3 length equals 12 residues. CDR1 and CDR2 from the germline V gene are SGHAT and FQNNGV. The V end was cut by 4 bases, the J end by 3 bases, with 7 bases between. Full variable domain (remainder filled in from reference TRBV11-2 and TRBJ2-7): EAGVAQSPRYKIIEKRQSVAFWCNPISGHATLYWYQQILGQGPKLLIQFQNNGVVDDSQLPKDRFSAERLKGVDSTLKIQPAKLEDSAVYLCASSSLDYEQYFGPGTRLTVT.

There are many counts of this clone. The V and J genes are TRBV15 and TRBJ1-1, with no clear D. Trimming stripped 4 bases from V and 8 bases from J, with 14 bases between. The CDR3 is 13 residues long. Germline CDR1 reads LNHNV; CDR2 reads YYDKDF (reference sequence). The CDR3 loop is CATSNSVGLEAFF. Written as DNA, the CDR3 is TGTGCCACCAGCAATTCCGTGGGGTTGGAAGCTTTCTTT.

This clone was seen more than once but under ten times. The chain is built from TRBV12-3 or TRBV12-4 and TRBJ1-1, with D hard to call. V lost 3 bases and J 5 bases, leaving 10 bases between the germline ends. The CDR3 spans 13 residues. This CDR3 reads CASSFATGTEAFF. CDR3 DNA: TGTGCCAGCAGTTTTGCAACTGGGACTGAAGCTTTCTTT.

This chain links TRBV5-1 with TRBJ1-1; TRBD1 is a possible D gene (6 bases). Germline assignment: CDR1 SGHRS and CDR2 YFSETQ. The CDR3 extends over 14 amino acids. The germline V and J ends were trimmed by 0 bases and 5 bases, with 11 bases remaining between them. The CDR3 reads CASSLDTGRTEAFF. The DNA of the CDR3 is TGCGCCAGCAGCTTGGATACAGGGAGGACTGAAGCTTTCTTT. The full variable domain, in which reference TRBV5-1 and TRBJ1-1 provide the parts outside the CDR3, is KAGVTQTPRYLIKTRGQQVTLSCSPISGHRSVSWYQQTPGQGLQFLFEYFSETQRNKGNFPGRFSGRQFSNSRSEMNVSTLELGDSALYLCASSLDTGRTEAFFGQGTRLTVV.

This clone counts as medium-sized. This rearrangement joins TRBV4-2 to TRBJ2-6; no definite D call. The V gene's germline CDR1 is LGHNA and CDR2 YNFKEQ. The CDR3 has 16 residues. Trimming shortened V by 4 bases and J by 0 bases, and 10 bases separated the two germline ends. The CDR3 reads CASSREVNSGANVLTF. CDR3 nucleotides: TGTGCCAGCAGCCGCGAGGTGAACTCTGGGGCCAACGTCCTGACTTTC.

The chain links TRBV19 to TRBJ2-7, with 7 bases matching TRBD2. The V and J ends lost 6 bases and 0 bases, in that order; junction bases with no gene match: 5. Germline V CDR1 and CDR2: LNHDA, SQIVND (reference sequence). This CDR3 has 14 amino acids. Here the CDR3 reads CASSPGTTSYEQYF. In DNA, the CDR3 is TGTGCCAGTAGCCCCGGGACTACCTCCTACGAGCAGTACTTC.

The CDR3 DNA follows: TGTGCCAGCAGTCGACCGGGACGGAAAAACTATGGCTACACCTTC. Translation gives CASSRPGRKNYGYTF. This rearrangement joins TRBV6-2 or TRBV6-3 to TRBJ1-2, with D possibly matching TRBD1 (5 bases). This CDR3 is built from 15 residues. Germline V gene lookup returns CDR1 MNHEY and CDR2 SVGEGT. V was trimmed by 5 bases and J by 2 bases, leaving 15 bases between them.

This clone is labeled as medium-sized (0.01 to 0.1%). This CDR3 reads CASSYNGQDNYGYTF. In DNA, the CDR3 is TGTGCCAGCAGCTACAATGGACAAGATAACTATGGCTACACCTTC. The gene calls are TRBV6-2 or TRBV6-3 and TRBJ1-2, with D maybe TRBD1 (5 bases). The CDR3 loop spans 15 amino acids. Per germline, CDR1 MNHEY and CDR2 SVGEGT. Trimming removed 6 bases from V and 1 base from J, with 15 bases in between.